The clone carrying this T cell receptor beta chain was seen many times. Its antigen is undetermined. This specimen belongs to a study of blood T cells in healthy people across ages. Study outcomes and limitations: Both naive CD4+ cell counts and diversity were greater in long-lived donors than in aged donors. PBMC samples, being unsorted, prevented any conclusive comparison of naive and antigen-experienced cells.

The CDR3 spans 14 residues. Germline V gene data show CDR1 as LGHDT and CDR2 as YNNKEL (reference sequence). V gave up 0 bases and J gave up 5 bases, with 10 bases separating them. Every donor gave approximately 10 milliliters of peripheral blood. The second PCR ran roughly 6 to 11 cycles with a sample-barcoded 5' primer and J-beta primers. TCRdb re-called the 5' RACE reads with MiXCR, one entry per CDR3 protein. This table holds about 1 million distinct CDR3 sequences, almost 25% found once. The data also belong to a second study, concerning T cells of mothers and their children.

This chain links TRBV3-1 with TRBJ1-2; D is undetermined. This sequence was found in a girl aged 2 to 9 in good health. Source material: blood. CDR3 in amino acids: CASSQERSRYGYTF. For the CDR3, the DNA is TGTGCCAGCAGCCAAGAGAGGAGTCGGTATGGCTACACCTTC.